This entry lists 25 T cell receptor beta chains sequenced from one sample in a study of cytomegalovirus exposure and HLA in healthy donors. The PCR ran on 60 Vbeta and 13 Jbeta primers. Clones were read by immunoSEQ multiplex PCR, and TCRdb kept only the in-frame ones, dropping some. The data show some 170,000 clones, 75% to 85% seen once. Source material: PBMCs. These receptors all come from a man in his thirties or forties in good health and CMV-seronegative.

V and J are TRBV7-2 and TRBJ2-1; D not certain. Per the germline V gene, CDR1 is SGHTA and CDR2 is FQGNSA. Trimming took 1 base from V and 0 from J, leaving 10 bases between them. The CDR3 runs 16 residues. DNA of the CDR3: TGTGCCAGCAGCTTAGTTGCCACCAGCTCCTACAATGAGCAGTTCTTC. Its translation: CASSLVATSSYNEQFF.

The rearrangement uses TRBV30 and TRBJ2-4, with D perhaps TRBD2 (6 bases). The CDR3 sequence is 13 residues long. Looked up from germline, CDR1 is GTSNPN and CDR2 is SVGIG (reference sequence). V lost 0 bases, J lost 8 bases, and 11 bases lay in between. The CDR3 DNA reads TGTGCCTGGAGTGTAGGACGGGAGTACATTCAGTACTTC. Its protein product is CAWSVGREYIQYF.

The chain couples TRBV10-2 to TRBJ2-7; 11 bases line up with TRBD2. CDR1 is WSHSY and CDR2 is SAAADI in the germline V gene. This CDR3 contains 13 residues. Losses at the gene ends were 6 bases for V and 5 bases for J; bases not matched to a gene: 3. CDR3 in amino acids: CASSTTSGDEQYF. The DNA for the CDR3 is TGCGCCAGCAGCACGACTAGCGGGGACGAGCAGTACTTC.

The chain uses TRBV10-3 and TRBJ1-5; D might be TRBD1 (6 bases). V gave up 5 bases and J gave up 5 bases, with 13 bases separating them. The CDR3 sequence is 14 residues long. Germline values: CDR1 ENHRY, CDR2 SYGVKD. CDR3 amino acids: CAISPGKGDQPQHF. Written as DNA, the CDR3 is TGTGCCATCAGTCCAGGGAAGGGGGATCAGCCCCAGCATTTT.

This clone was counted only a few times. This chain connects TRBV5-1 to TRBJ2-3, with 13 bases aligning to TRBD2. J gave up 1 base and V 4 bases, and 6 bases lay outside the gene matches. This CDR3 spans 17 amino acids. Germline CDR1 reads SGHRS; CDR2 reads YFSETQ. CDR3 in DNA: TGCGCCAGCAGCCCAGGACTAGCGGGGGATCGCACAGATACGCAGTATTTT. It is translated as CASSPGLAGDRTDTQYF.

CDR3 region: CASTQSSGNTIYF. The CDR3 DNA reads as TGTGCCAGCACCCAATCCTCTGGAAACACCATATATTTT. The chain joins TRBV6-5 to TRBJ1-3, with D uncertain. The CDR3 contains 13 residues. Looked up from germline, CDR1 is MNHEY and CDR2 is SVGAGI. Trimming removed 7 bases at V and 0 bases at J, with 7 bases between.

The rearrangement uses TRBV27 and TRBJ2-6; no clear D gene. V was cut by 2 bases and J by 4 bases, with 9 bases left in between. The CDR3 runs to 15 residues. Germline V CDR1 and CDR2: MNHEY, SMNVEV (reference sequence). The CDR3 bases are TGTGCCAGCAGTTTAGTACTGAGGGGGGCCAACGTCCTGACTTTC. This translates into CASSLVLRGANVLTF.

The J gene is TRBJ2-5, the V gene TRBV5-1; the D is unclear. The DNA end favors TRBJ2-7, so the J call may be wrong. The CDR3 contains 15 residues. Germline assignment: CDR1 SGHRS and CDR2 YFSETQ. CDR3 amino acids: CASSLALDIPYEQYF. The CDR3 DNA is TGCGCCAGCAGCTTGGCTCTCGACATCCCCTACGAGCAGTACTTC.

This chain connects TRBV7-2 to TRBJ1-5; a possible D gene is TRBD1 (5 bases). The germline V gene has CDR1 SGHTA and CDR2 FQGNSA. The CDR3 is made up of 14 amino acids. V was shortened by 3 bases and J by 6 bases, with 12 bases between the two germline ends. The CDR3 spells CASSLRGGSQPQHF. DNA of the CDR3: TGTGCCAGCAGCTTGAGGGGAGGGAGTCAGCCCCAGCATTTT. Filled out from reference TRBV7-2 and TRBJ1-5, the complete variable domain reads GAGVSQSPSNKVTEKGKDVELRCDPISGHTALYWYRQSLGQGLEFLIYFQGNSAPDKSGLPSDRFSAERTGGSVSTLTIQRTQQEDSAVYLCASSLRGGSQPQHFGDGTRLSIL.

The chain is built from TRBV7-8 and TRBJ2-5, with a weak D call TRBD2 (7 bases). The CDR3 sequence is 14 residues long. Between the trimmed V and J ends, which lost 5 bases and 5 bases, there was a span of 15 bases. Looked up from germline, CDR1 is SGHVS and CDR2 is FQNEAQ. The CDR3 DNA reads as TGTGCCAGCAGCCCGGGGGGCGTGGAGGAGACCCAGTACTTC. Protein product: CASSPGGVEETQYF.

The chain recombines TRBV2 with TRBJ1-2; TRBD1 matches at 8 bases. The ends lost 4 bases at V and 11 bases at J; junction bases unmatched: 18. Germline assignment: CDR1 SNHLY and CDR2 FYNNEI. The CDR3 covers 16 residues. CDR3 nucleotide sequence: TGTGCCAGCAGTGTGCCAGGGGGCGCTGGTATGTTAGGTTACACCTTC. Translated, it gives CASSVPGGAGMLGYTF.

The chain joins TRBV4-3 to TRBJ1-3, with unresolved D. V gave up 0 bases and J gave up 4 bases, with 10 bases separating them. Looked up from germline, CDR1 is LGHNA and CDR2 is YSLEER. The CDR3 is made up of 15 amino acids. The chain's CDR3 is CASSQDLAGGNTIYF. CDR3 coding DNA: TGCGCCAGCAGCCAAGATCTTGCAGGAGGAAACACCATATATTTT.

The CDR3: CASSERDNLNTEAFF. DNA for the CDR3: TGTGCCAGCAGTGAACGGGACAACTTGAACACTGAAGCTTTCTTT. The chain recombines TRBV2 with TRBJ1-1; a weak D match, TRBD1 (6 bases). Trimming left V 2 bases short and J 0 bases short, with 10 bases between. Germline loops: CDR1 SNHLY, CDR2 FYNNEI. The CDR3 sequence is 15 residues long. Filled out from reference TRBV2 and TRBJ1-1, the complete variable domain reads EPEVTQTPSHQVTQMGQEVILRCVPISNHLYFYWYRQILGQKVEFLVSFYNNEISEKSEIFDDQFSVERPDGSNFTLKIRSTKLEDSAMYFCASSERDNLNTEAFFGQGTRLTVV.

The chain links TRBV7-9 to TRBJ1-6; D perhaps matches TRBD1 (5 bases). The V end was cut by 7 bases, the J end by 7 bases, with 17 bases between. This CDR3 is 15 amino acids long. Germline V gene lookup returns CDR1 SEHNR and CDR2 FQNEAQ (reference sequence). CDR3 sequence reads: CASTPAGGRNSPLHF. The DNA of the CDR3 is TGTGCCAGCACCCCGGCCGGGGGGAGGAATTCACCCCTCCACTTT. The full variable domain, its missing parts supplied by reference TRBV7-9 and TRBJ1-6, is DTGVSQNPRHKITKRGQNVTFRCDPISEHNRLYWYRQTLGQGPEFLTYFQNEAQLEKSRLLSDRFSAERPKGSFSTLEIQRTEQGDSAMYLCASTPAGGRNSPLHFGNGTRLTVT.

This clone came up a few times. CDR3 protein: CASSLVGPTGEGYTF. The DNA for the CDR3 is TGTGCCAGCAGCTTAGTAGGCCCGACAGGGGAAGGCTACACCTTC. V gene TRBV11-2 combines with J gene TRBJ1-2; 8 bases match TRBD1. This CDR3 has 15 amino acids. The V gene end was trimmed by 1 base and the J gene end by 8 bases; junction bases not matched to a gene: 9. CDR1 is SGHAT and CDR2 is FQNNGV in the germline V gene.

On this clone itself: Other nucleotide sequences from this sample produce the same CDR3. The chain carries TRBV5-4 and TRBJ2-5, with TRBD1 matching 7 bases. V was pared by 4 bases and J by 5 bases, with 11 bases of the junction left unmatched. The germline V gene has CDR1 SGHNT and CDR2 YYREEE (reference sequence). The CDR3 extends over 15 amino acids. The CDR3 DNA reads as TGTGCCAGCAGCACTCGACAGGGTGCAGGGGAGACCCAGTACTTC. Its translation is CASSTRQGAGETQYF. Looking up the rest from reference TRBV5-4 and TRBJ2-5 gives the full variable domain: ETGVTQSPTHLIKTRGQQVTLRCSSQSGHNTVSWYQQALGQGPQFIFQYYREEENGRGNFPPRFSGLQFPNYSSELNVNALELDDSALYLCASSTRQGAGETQYFGPGTRLLVL.

This clone occurred a few times. V usage is TRBV19 and J usage is TRBJ1-3; TRBD1 matches at 11 bases. CDR1 and CDR2 (germline): LNHDA, SQIVND (reference sequence). The J segment lost 0 bases and the V segment lost 8 bases, leaving 9 bases of the junction unmatched. The CDR3 is 17 amino acids. The CDR3 region has the DNA TGTGCCAGTCGCCGGGACAGGGGGTTCCCCTCTGGAAACACCATATATTTT. Its translation: CASRRDRGFPSGNTIYF. Drawing the rest from reference TRBV19 and TRBJ1-3, the complete variable domain is DGGITQSPKYLFRKEGQNVTLSCEQNLNHDAMYWYRQDPGQGLRLIYYSQIVNDFQKGDIAEGYSVSREKKESFPLTVTSAQKNPTAFYLCASRRDRGFPSGNTIYFGEGSWLTVV.

The chain recombines TRBV29-1 with TRBJ2-7; perhaps TRBD2 as D (6 bases). Germline V CDR1 and CDR2: SQVTM, ANQGSEA. This CDR3 has 13 residues. The V gene lost 6 bases and the J gene lost 6 bases, with 18 bases spanning the gap. CDR3 DNA sequence: TGCAGCGTCAATAGGGACTTGCAGTCCGAGCAGTACTTC. This translates into CSVNRDLQSEQYF.

This chain connects TRBV5-4 to TRBJ1-2, with D possibly TRBD1 on 6 matching bases. In germline, CDR1 is SGHNT, CDR2 YYREEE (reference sequence). Trimming took off 3 bases at V and 8 bases at J, with 14 bases between the two ends. This CDR3 spans 13 amino acids. This CDR3 is CASSSNREKGYTF. The CDR3 nucleotides read TGTGCCAGCAGCTCGAACAGGGAGAAGGGCTACACCTTC.

This clone was seen a few times. The chain couples TRBV2 to TRBJ2-1; tentatively, D is TRBD1 (6 bases). Trimming took 4 bases from V and 3 from J, leaving 19 bases between them. In germline, CDR1 is SNHLY, CDR2 FYNNEI. There are 17 residues in the CDR3. In DNA, the CDR3 is TGTGCCAGCAGTGGGGGGCCTTGGGTTGGGGACTACAATGAGCAGTTCTTC. Protein sequence: CASSGGPWVGDYNEQFF.

The chain joins TRBV11-2 to TRBJ1-6; D may be TRBD1 (6 bases). The germline gives CDR1 SGHAT, CDR2 FQNNGV. V lost 1 base and J 5 bases, leaving 9 bases between the germline ends. The CDR3 has 15 residues. CDR3 protein: CASSLGTGNNSPLHF. The CDR3 coding sequence is TGTGCCAGCAGCTTAGGTACAGGGAATAATTCACCCCTCCACTTT.

In nucleotides, the CDR3 is TGTGCCAGCAGCCCCATGACTCGGGGGGGCTCCGGGGAGCTGTTTTTT. Protein: CASSPMTRGGSGELFF. This chain uses TRBV11-3 with TRBJ2-2, with 8 bases that match TRBD2. The CDR3 extends over 16 amino acids. Germline CDR1 and CDR2: SGHNT and YENEEA. The trim removed 5 bases at V and 6 bases at J, leaving 11 bases unmatched.

The V and J genes are TRBV6-1 and TRBJ2-1; TRBD2 matches at 16 bases. The CDR3 extends over 14 amino acids. CDR1 MNHNS and CDR2 SASEGT come from the germline V gene. The V segment lost 6 bases and the J segment 8 bases; nucleotides outside the gene matches: 1. CDR3 residues: CASRGLAGGDEQFF. DNA for the CDR3: TGTGCCAGCAGGGGACTAGCGGGAGGGGATGAGCAGTTCTTC.

The rearrangement links TRBV7-3 to TRBJ1-4, with 7 nucleotides matching TRBD1. The CDR3 contains 15 residues. V was pared by 6 bases and J by 1 base, with 5 bases of the junction left unmatched. The V gene's germline CDR1 is SGHTA and CDR2 FQGTGA. The CDR3 DNA follows: TGTGCCAGCAGTGCTACAGGGGAAACTAATGAAAAACTGTTTTTT. This codes for CASSATGETNEKLFF.

J is TRBJ2-5 and V is TRBV11-2; 8 nucleotides agree with TRBD2. The CDR3 covers 15 residues. With 5 bases clipped from V and 5 bases from J, the junction kept 10 bases outside the gene matches. Germline assignment: CDR1 SGHAT and CDR2 FQNNGV. The CDR3 spells CASSPSGTREETQYF. The CDR3 nucleotides are TGTGCCAGCAGCCCTTCCGGGACTAGGGAGGAGACCCAGTACTTC.